What follows describes a single T cell receptor (beta chain). Its target is not known. The data belong to a study of T cell responses to AZD1222 COVID-19 vaccine. Study-wide results and limits: White British people made up most donors, females outnumbered males, and clonal diversity was possibly underestimated. Spike-specific TCR depth and breadth grew after two AZD1222 doses.

TCRdb's copy holds only in-frame clones and misses some; the assay was immunoSEQ multiplex PCR. Among some 99,000 clones, roughly 84% were seen once, and the ten largest hold roughly 15%. Per the germline V gene, CDR1 is MDHEN and CDR2 is SYDVKM. V was trimmed by 1 base and J by 1 base, leaving 17 bases between them. This CDR3 region has 18 residues. This sequence was found in an adult in good health. Material: peripheral blood, obtained on day 0 of AZD1222 vaccination. The chain links TRBV28 to TRBJ1-5; D possibly corresponds to TRBD1 (5 bases). CDR3 sequence (DNA): TGTGCCAGCAGTTTATTCGGTCAGGGAGGTTTCAGCAATCAGCCCCAGCATTTT. It is translated as CASSLFGQGGFSNQPQHF.